These 2 T cell receptor beta chains originate from one sample sequenced in a study of STAT5B mutations in CD4+ large granular lymphocyte leukemia. Produced via immunoSEQ multiplex PCR; TCRdb's table is partial and in-frame only. The data hold 24,000 or so clones, with 74% observed a single time. Sequencing was performed on CD4+ T cells from blood buffy coats. These receptors came from a human donor in good health.

CDR3 residues: CASTLGGEIQPQHF. CDR3 sequence (DNA): TGTGCCAGCACCTTGGGAGGAGAGATTCAGCCCCAGCATTTT. The chain is built from TRBV28 and TRBJ1-5, with unresolved D. CDR1 MDHEN and CDR2 SYDVKM come from the germline V gene. V was trimmed by 7 bases and J by 6 bases, leaving 16 bases between them. CDR3 length: 14 residues.

The chain carries TRBV2 and TRBJ2-5; D is uncertain. This CDR3 is 10 amino acids long. Germline loops: CDR1 SNHLY, CDR2 FYNNEI. Deletions cut 6 bases from V and 7 bases from J, with 6 bases between. The CDR3 is CASSRGTQYF. The CDR3 DNA sequence: TGTGCCAGCAGCCGAGGGACCCAGTACTTC.